The 28 T cell receptor beta chains given below trace back to one sample, sequenced in a study of blood T cells in healthy people across ages. The second PCR ran roughly 7 to 12 cycles with a sample-barcoded 5' primer and J-beta primers. TCRdb reprocessed the 5' RACE reads with MiXCR, giving one entry per CDR3 protein. This table holds hundreds of thousands of distinct CDR3 sequences, about 30% found once. Sequencing used blood. These receptors were taken from a woman older than 75 in good health.

This chain uses TRBV30 with TRBJ1-1; 8 bases align to TRBD1. This CDR3 has 15 amino acids. CDR1 and CDR2 from the germline V gene are GTSNPN and SVGIG (reference sequence). V was pared by 2 bases and J by 3 bases, with 8 bases of the junction left unmatched. CDR3 sequence reads: CAWSTYRGGDTEAFF. In nucleotides, the CDR3 is TGTGCCTGGAGTACCTACAGGGGGGGAGACACTGAAGCTTTCTTT.

The chain carries TRBV20-1 and TRBJ2-5; unclear D gene. The DNA end lines up better with TRBJ2-7; the J call may be wrong. The germline gives CDR1 DFQATT, CDR2 SNEGSKA (reference sequence). CDR3 size: 11 residues. The CDR3 region has the DNA TGCAGTGCATATTGGGACTACGAGCAGTACTTC. As protein: CSAYWDYEQYF.

This clonotype was counted at least ten times. The chain recombines TRBV20-1 with TRBJ1-1; TRBD1 aligns across 7 bases. With 0 bases clipped from V and 1 base from J, the junction kept 2 bases outside the gene matches. The length of the CDR3 is 14 residues. CDR1 DFQATT and CDR2 SNEGSKA come from the germline V gene (reference sequence). The CDR3 DNA follows: TGCAGTGCTAGAGATGGGACAGCGAACACTGAAGCTTTCTTT. Translated, it gives CSARDGTANTEAFF.

This clonotype was picked up many times. The gene calls are TRBV4-1 and TRBJ2-5; 10 positions agree with TRBD2. The CDR3 covers 18 residues. V lost 1 base and J lost 0; bases outside the gene matches: 8. Germline lookup yields CDR1 MGHRA and CDR2 YSYEKL. For the CDR3, the DNA is TGCGCCAGCAGCCAAGGAACCGGGACTAGCGTCCACCAAGAGACCCAGTACTTC. Its protein product is CASSQGTGTSVHQETQYF.

This clonotype occurred once. V is TRBV18 and J is TRBJ1-6; D is unclear. CDR3 length: 13 residues. CDR1 is KGHSH and CDR2 is LQKENI in the germline V gene. Trimming pared 0 bases from V and 10 bases from J, leaving 7 bases between. The CDR3 bases are TGTGCCAGCTCACCACCCGGGTCCTCACCCCTCCACTTT. This encodes CASSPPGSSPLHF.

At least ten counts were recorded for this clonotype. This chain links TRBV3-1 with TRBJ2-7, with TRBD1 as a possible D gene (6 bases). Trimming shortened V by 1 base and J by 6 bases, and 16 bases separated the two germline ends. This CDR3 spans 15 amino acids. Germline assignment: CDR1 LGHDT and CDR2 YNNKEL (reference sequence). CDR3 residues: CASSQGGGRIGEQYF. CDR3 coding DNA: TGTGCCAGCAGCCAAGGAGGGGGACGAATAGGCGAGCAGTACTTC.

This clonotype has ten or more counts. The rearrangement uses TRBV7-3 and TRBJ2-6, with no clear D. The CDR3 has 17 residues. CDR1 SGHTA and CDR2 FQGTGA come from the germline V gene. V lost 5 bases and J 4 bases, leaving 18 bases between the germline ends. The CDR3 region is CASSPQLVGIGANVLTF. CDR3 bases: TGTGCCAGCAGCCCCCAATTGGTGGGGATCGGGGCCAACGTCCTGACTTTC.

The table lists this clonotype with many counts. The chain links TRBV7-2 to TRBJ2-1, with 14 bases matching TRBD2. V lost 1 base to trimming and J lost 7 bases; unmatched junction nucleotides: 3. Germline V gene lookup returns CDR1 SGHTA and CDR2 FQGNSA. There are 16 residues in the CDR3. The CDR3 DNA sequence: TGTGCCAGCAGCTTAGGACTAGCGGGGGGGCAAAATGAGCAGTTCTTC. Its protein is CASSLGLAGGQNEQFF.

This clonotype was seen more than once but under ten times. A much larger clone lies a single base off, so this may be a read error. The chain links TRBV4-3 to TRBJ1-1; D remains ambiguous. The CDR3 sequence is 16 residues long. The germline gives CDR1 LGHNA, CDR2 YSLEER. Trimming removed 0 bases from V and 0 bases from J, with 11 bases in between. CDR3 in DNA: TGCGCCAGCAGCCAAGATTTGGAGTTCATGAACACTGAAGCTTTCTTT. This gives the protein CASSQDLEFMNTEAFF.

This clonotype was counted ten times or more. The chain joins TRBV2 to TRBJ2-7; possibly TRBD2 for D (6 bases). This CDR3 is 14 amino acids long. CDR1 is SNHLY, CDR2 FYNNEI, per germline. V lost 4 bases to trimming and J lost 3 bases, with 13 bases between them. This chain's CDR3 is CASSAGTSLYEQYF. CDR3 in DNA: TGTGCCAGCAGTGCGGGGACTTCCCTCTACGAGCAGTACTTC.

This clonotype was picked up a small number of times. Being one base from a much bigger clone, this may be a read error. The rearrangement links TRBV2 to TRBJ2-7, with 8 bases fitting TRBD1. CDR1 and CDR2 from the germline V gene are SNHLY and FYNNEI. The CDR3 totals 13 residues. V dropped 6 bases and J dropped 9; count of bases not matched to a gene: 10. The CDR3 DNA reads TGTGCCAGCAGGGACAATAAGGGGACAGGGCAGTACTTC. Translating it yields CASRDNKGTGQYF.

A few counts support this clonotype. The gene calls are TRBV30 and TRBJ2-5, with no clear D. Trimming pared 3 bases from V and 1 base from J, leaving 0 bases between. CDR1 GTSNPN and CDR2 SVGIG come from the germline V gene (reference sequence). This CDR3 comprises 10 residues. CDR3 in amino acids: CAWSQETQYF. The CDR3 DNA sequence: TGTGCCTGGAGCCAAGAGACCCAGTACTTC.

At least ten counts were recorded for this clonotype. This chain's CDR3 is CASSKLLAERDTQYF. In DNA, the CDR3 is TGTGCCAGCAGCAAATTACTAGCGGAGAGGGATACGCAGTATTTT. V and J are TRBV9 and TRBJ2-3, with TRBD2 matching over 8 bases. Germline V lookup: CDR1 SGDLS, CDR2 YYNGEE. With 4 bases clipped from V and 6 bases from J, the junction kept 10 bases outside the gene matches. The CDR3 covers 15 residues.

Of note for this clonotype: This may arise from a read error, as a much more abundant clone is one base away. This chain uses TRBV29-1 with TRBJ2-1; 9 bases are a match to TRBD2. Germline V gene lookup returns CDR1 SQVTM and CDR2 ANQGSEA. The CDR3 has 14 amino acids. The V and J ends lost 0 bases and 7 bases, in that order; junction bases with no gene match: 4. The CDR3, as DNA: TGCAGCGTTGAAGAGAGGCGGGGGGGTAATGAGCAGTTCTTC. Protein product: CSVEERRGGNEQFF.

This clonotype has only a few counts. This sequence joins TRBV6-5 and TRBJ2-1, with unresolved D. The CDR3 consists of 11 residues. V gave up 2 bases and J gave up 10 bases, with 6 bases separating them. Germline V lookup: CDR1 MNHEY, CDR2 SVGAGI. The DNA for the CDR3 is TGTGCCAGCAGTTACAGGCTGGAGCAGTTCTTC. It codes for CASSYRLEQFF.

Worth noting for this clonotype: Possible read error: a much larger clone is one base away. In this CDR3 the conserved last residue, phenylalanine or tryptophan, is missing, so a read error is likely. The chain joins TRBV11-2 to TRBJ1-2, with unresolved D. Trimming removed 5 bases from V and 6 bases from J, with 16 bases in between. Germline values: CDR1 SGHAT, CDR2 FQNNGV. CDR3 length: 14 amino acids. The CDR3: CASSQMISGDGYTY. DNA for the CDR3: TGTGCCAGCAGCCAGATGATCTCTGGAGATGGCTACACCTAC.

This clonotype was found many times. The rearrangement uses TRBV6-1 and TRBJ1-5, with TRBD1 matching 9 bases. Germline V CDR1 and CDR2: MNHNS, SASEGT. Trimming removed 0 bases from V and 6 bases from J; junction bases left unmatched: 15. The CDR3 spans 19 residues. The CDR3 loop is CASSEAIGTGQLSGQPQHF. CDR3 nucleotide sequence: TGTGCCAGCAGTGAAGCGATAGGGACAGGGCAGCTCTCCGGTCAGCCCCAGCATTTT.

This clonotype was observed at least ten times. This chain uses TRBV7-2 with TRBJ2-2, with D tentatively TRBD2 (5 bases). CDR3 length: 15 amino acids. Germline CDR1 SGHTA, CDR2 FQGNSA. The ends were cut back, 1 base at V and 1 base at J, with 7 bases in the middle. Here the CDR3 DNA reads TGTGCCAGCAGCTTAGTGAGGGTGAACACCGGGGAGCTGTTTTTT. Its translation: CASSLVRVNTGELFF.

This clonotype was found many times. Being one base from a much bigger clone, this may be a read error. This chain joins TRBV5-1 and TRBJ2-7, with D maybe TRBD1 (5 bases). CDR3 length: 13 amino acids. Germline loops: CDR1 SGHRS, CDR2 YFSETQ. The ends were cut back, 1 base at V and 7 bases at J, with 12 bases in the middle. The CDR3 DNA follows: TGCGCCAGCAGCTTGAACCAAGGACATGAGCAGTACTTC. Protein: CASSLNQGHEQYF. Supplemented by reference TRBV5-1 and TRBJ2-7, the full variable domain reads KAGVTQTPRYLIKTRGQQVTLSCSPISGHRSVSWYQQTPGQGLQFLFEYFSETQRNKGNFPGRFSGRQFSNSRSEMNVSTLELGDSALYLCASSLNQGHEQYFGPGTRLTVT.

The V gene is TRBV12-3 or TRBV12-4, the J gene TRBJ2-2; D may be TRBD1 or TRBD2 (5 bases each). The V end was cut by 1 base, the J end by 2 bases, with 14 bases between. This CDR3 region has 17 residues. The CDR3 region is CASSLGSGTHNTGELFF. The CDR3 DNA sequence: TGTGCCAGCAGTTTAGGATCCGGGACCCATAACACCGGGGAGCTGTTTTTT.

This clonotype was observed many times. The rearrangement links TRBV29-1 to TRBJ2-1; the D gene could be TRBD1 or TRBD2 (5 bases each). V lost 5 bases, J lost 4 bases, and 15 bases lay in between. Germline CDR1 SQVTM, CDR2 ANQGSEA. The CDR3 loop spans 14 amino acids. The DNA for the CDR3 is TGCAGCGTTCGGTTGGGGGTCTCGTACAATGAGCAGTTCTTC. Protein: CSVRLGVSYNEQFF.

This clonotype has at least ten counts. The chain is built from TRBV12-3 or TRBV12-4 and TRBJ1-1, with a possible D match to TRBD1 (5 bases). The V end was cut by 8 bases, the J end by 3 bases, with 16 bases between. The CDR3 extends over 14 amino acids. CDR3 coding DNA: TGTGCCAGCCAGGTCGGGGGATCGGACACTGAAGCTTTCTTT. Its protein is CASQVGGSDTEAFF.

In its sample, this clonotype was seen many times. The rearrangement joins TRBV20-1 to TRBJ2-7; tentative D call: TRBD2 (5 bases). Trimming stripped 5 bases from V and 5 bases from J, with 19 bases between. This CDR3 spans 14 amino acids. Germline values: CDR1 DFQATT, CDR2 SNEGSKA (reference sequence). The CDR3 DNA follows: TGCAGTGCTTCTACTTCAGTTGGAGGCGACGAGCAGTACTTC. Its translation: CSASTSVGGDEQYF.

Many counts were recorded for this clonotype. The rearrangement links TRBV13 to TRBJ2-1; D unclear. The germline CDR1 and CDR2 sequences are PRHDT and FYEKMQ (reference sequence). This CDR3 comprises 13 residues. Trimming pared 3 bases from V and 4 bases from J, leaving 7 bases between. CDR3 DNA sequence: TGTGCCAGCAGCTTGCTGGGATACAATGAGCAGTTCTTC. It codes for CASSLLGYNEQFF.

This clonotype has a count of ten or more. The chain has TRBV5-1 and TRBJ2-5; 7 bases fit TRBD2. In germline, CDR1 is SGHRS, CDR2 YFSETQ. The length of the CDR3 is 14 residues. Trimming took 6 bases from V and 7 from J; bases not matched to a gene: 12. CDR3 amino acids: CASTTTGGRGTQYF. The CDR3 coding sequence is TGCGCCAGCACCACAACGGGGGGACGGGGGACCCAGTACTTC.

There are many counts of this clonotype. The chain uses TRBV3-1 and TRBJ2-5; 9 bases match TRBD2. Germline CDR1 reads LGHDT; CDR2 reads YNNKEL (reference sequence). The CDR3 covers 16 residues. V lost 3 bases and J lost 4; bases outside the gene matches: 9. The CDR3 here is CASSQRGGGGRETQYF. CDR3 sequence (DNA): TGTGCCAGCAGCCAGCGGGGGGGCGGGGGCAGAGAGACCCAGTACTTC.

This clonotype was found many times. V gene TRBV7-2 combines with J gene TRBJ2-7, with 8 bases that match TRBD2. The V gene end was trimmed by 3 bases and the J gene end by 2 bases; junction bases not matched to a gene: 6. The CDR3 extends over 15 amino acids. The V gene's germline CDR1 is SGHTA and CDR2 FQGNSA. The CDR3 is CASSFKPGGAYEQYF. DNA for the CDR3: TGTGCCAGCAGCTTCAAACCCGGGGGGGCCTACGAGCAGTACTTC. The full variable domain, rest sourced from reference TRBV7-2 and TRBJ2-7, is GAGVSQSPSNKVTEKGKDVELRCDPISGHTALYWYRQSLGQGLEFLIYFQGNSAPDKSGLPSDRFSAERTGGSVSTLTIQRTQQEDSAVYLCASSFKPGGAYEQYFGPGTRLTVT.

This clonotype came up a few times. A much larger clone is a single base away; this may be a read error. The J gene is TRBJ2-1, the V gene TRBV7-2; 7 nucleotides match TRBD2. The CDR3 length is 16 residues. Germline V CDR1 and CDR2: SGHTA, FQGNSA. The V segment lost 6 bases and the J segment 7 bases; nucleotides outside the gene matches: 15. The CDR3 region is CASSSRGRGTGNEQFF. Written as DNA, the CDR3 is TGTGCCAGCAGTTCTAGAGGGAGGGGAACGGGAAATGAGCAGTTCTTC.